These 19 T cell receptor beta chains came from one sample sequenced in a study of blood T cell repertoires in COVID-19. Some clones are missing from TCRdb's copy, which holds only in-frame ones; the method was immunoSEQ multiplex PCR. Here the sample spans some 120,000 clones, approximately 85% being singletons. The specimen was peripheral blood. Receptors were obtained from a human donor in a cohort sampled during active COVID-19.

The chain is built from TRBV6-5 and TRBJ1-6, with D maybe TRBD1 (5 bases). V was cut by 6 bases and J by 10 bases, with 13 bases left in between. This CDR3 spans 13 amino acids. CDR1 and CDR2 from the germline V gene are MNHEY and SVGAGI. CDR3 nucleotides: TGTGCCAGCAGAGGGGACTCGTGGTCACCCCTCCACTTT. Translating gives CASRGDSWSPLHF.

V usage is TRBV7-2 and J usage is TRBJ1-2; 8 nucleotides line up with TRBD1. V trimming: 5 bases; J trimming: 6 bases; junction bases outside the gene matches: 8. This CDR3 has 14 residues. CDR1 SGHTA and CDR2 FQGNSA come from the germline V gene. The CDR3 region has the DNA TGTGCCAGCAGCCCCATGCTGACAGGGGATGGCTACACCTTC. Its translation: CASSPMLTGDGYTF.

Regarding this clone: The junction and the germline gene differ at one end; a read error may be behind it. This chain connects TRBV6-5 to TRBJ1-2, with D maybe TRBD1 (6 bases). In germline, CDR1 is MNHEY, CDR2 SVGAGI. The CDR3 contains 15 residues. The CDR3: CARRGGGVRSYGYTF. The DNA of the CDR3 is TGTGCCCGCAGGGGCGGGGGGGTGAGAAGTTATGGCTACACCTTC.

The chain joins TRBV4-1 to TRBJ2-7; the D gene is possibly TRBD1 (6 bases). The CDR3 runs to 13 residues. The germline gives CDR1 MGHRA, CDR2 YSYEKL. V was pared by 8 bases and J by 6 bases, with 17 bases between. CDR3 sequence reads: CASGSGARGEQYF. The CDR3 nucleotides read TGCGCCAGCGGGTCAGGGGCGAGGGGCGAGCAGTACTTC.

The rearrangement uses TRBV11-3 and TRBJ2-2; tentatively, D is TRBD1 (6 bases). Trimming took 0 bases from V and 6 from J, leaving 17 bases between them. CDR3 length: 17 residues. From germline, CDR1 is SGHNT and CDR2 YENEEA. DNA for the CDR3: TGTGCCAGCAGCTTAGATCTGGCAGGGGATATTTCCGGGGAGCTGTTTTTT. Amino acid sequence: CASSLDLAGDISGELFF.

This clone has ten or more counts. V is TRBV4-1 and J is TRBJ1-2, with a tentative D call TRBD1 (6 bases). This CDR3 is built from 13 residues. The germline V gene has CDR1 MGHRA and CDR2 YSYEKL. The V end was cut by 5 bases, the J end by 7 bases, with 14 bases between. For the CDR3, the DNA is TGCGCCAGCAGCGACCCACAGGGTGGTGGCTACACCTTC. Translating it yields CASSDPQGGGYTF.

The CDR3 region has the DNA TGTGCCAGCAGCTTGGCCGGCAGGGGGCTTGCCAAAAACATTCAGTACTTC. The encoded protein is CASSLAGRGLAKNIQYF. The genes are TRBV5-6 and TRBJ2-4; 8 bases are shared with TRBD1. Germline V gives CDR1 SGHDT, CDR2 YYEEEE. The CDR3 has 17 residues. With V trimmed by 0 bases and J by 1 base, 6 bases remained unmatched.

This clone was counted a single time. The chain carries TRBV5-1 and TRBJ1-1; TRBD1 agrees at 8 bases. V was clipped by 2 bases and J by 5 bases; unmatched bases: 5. The CDR3 totals 14 residues. Germline CDR1 SGHRS, CDR2 YFSETQ. Here the CDR3 DNA reads TGCGCCAGCAGCTTCGCACAGGGGGGGACTGAAGCTTTCTTT. Residues: CASSFAQGGTEAFF.

V gene TRBV27 combines with J gene TRBJ1-1; 7 bases map to TRBD1. This CDR3 region has 15 residues. The ends lost 5 bases at V and 0 bases at J; junction bases unmatched: 6. Germline V CDR1 and CDR2: MNHEY, SMNVEV (reference sequence). In DNA form, the CDR3 reads TGTGCCAGCAGTGTGACAGGGCTCATGAACACTGAAGCTTTCTTT. It is translated as CASSVTGLMNTEAFF.

The chain uses TRBV3-1 (or the pseudogene TRBV3-2) and TRBJ1-5, with a possible D match to TRBD1 (6 bases). Germline V gene sequence: CDR1 LGHDT, CDR2 YNNKEL (reference sequence). The CDR3 totals 15 residues. Deletions cut 9 bases from V and 4 bases from J, with 19 bases between. CDR3 bases: TGTGCCAGGATAAGGACAGAGTTAAAGAATCAGCCCCAGCATTTT. It yields the protein CARIRTELKNQPQHF.

V gene TRBV5-6 combines with J gene TRBJ1-6; 9 bases are shared with TRBD1. CDR1 SGHDT and CDR2 YYEEEE come from the germline V gene. This CDR3 has 15 amino acids. With 0 bases clipped from V and 10 bases from J, the junction kept 5 bases outside the gene matches. CDR3 nucleotide sequence: TGTGCCAGCAGCTTGGCCGGGACAGGGTTCTCACCCCTCCACTTT. It yields the protein CASSLAGTGFSPLHF.

The chain has TRBV2 and TRBJ1-5; 10 nucleotides line up with TRBD1. With V trimmed by 6 bases and J by 5 bases, 4 bases remained unmatched. CDR1 and CDR2 from the germline V gene are SNHLY and FYNNEI. The CDR3 length is 14 residues. In DNA form, the CDR3 reads TGTGCCAGCAGGGGGGACAGGGGCGATCAGCCCCAGCATTTT. Translation: CASRGDRGDQPQHF.

The chain combines TRBV6-5 with TRBJ1-4, with 9 bases identical to TRBD1. The V and J ends lost 4 bases and 8 bases, in that order; junction bases with no gene match: 5. CDR1 and CDR2 (germline): MNHEY, SVGAGI. This CDR3 region has 14 residues. CDR3: CASSSYDRGEKLFF. The CDR3 nucleotides read TGTGCCAGCAGTTCCTATGACAGGGGGGAAAAACTGTTTTTT.

The chain combines TRBV19 with TRBJ1-5; TRBD1 might be the D (6 bases). The CDR3 is made up of 15 amino acids. The germline V gene has CDR1 LNHDA and CDR2 SQIVND (reference sequence). V gave up 0 bases and J gave up 6 bases, with 12 bases separating them. The CDR3 here is CASSIDPGGGQPQHF. DNA for the CDR3: TGTGCCAGTAGTATAGATCCGGGGGGCGGTCAGCCCCAGCATTTT. The complete variable domain, with remaining parts taken from reference TRBV19 and TRBJ1-5, reads DGGITQSPKYLFRKEGQNVTLSCEQNLNHDAMYWYRQDPGQGLRLIYYSQIVNDFQKGDIAEGYSVSREKKESFPLTVTSAQKNPTAFYLCASSIDPGGGQPQHFGDGTRLSIL.

This chain uses TRBV9 with TRBJ2-1; possible D gene TRBD2, 5 bases. There are 13 residues in the CDR3. Per the germline V gene, CDR1 is SGDLS and CDR2 is YYNGEE. V gave up 5 bases and J gave up 2 bases, with 8 bases separating them. CDR3 coding DNA: TGTGCCAGCAGTAAGACTACCTACAATGAGCAGTTCTTC. Translation gives CASSKTTYNEQFF.

J is TRBJ2-7 and V is TRBV19; TRBD1 matches 9 bases. The CDR3 totals 15 residues. Germline lookup yields CDR1 LNHDA and CDR2 SQIVND (reference sequence). J lost 2 bases, V lost 5 bases, and 7 bases had no gene match. The CDR3, as DNA: TGTGCCAGTAGTTTCCTGGGACAGGGAGCCTACGAGCAGTACTTC. Its protein is CASSFLGQGAYEQYF.

This sequence joins TRBV11-2 and TRBJ1-2; D not resolved. The CDR3 consists of 15 residues. Trimming removed 0 bases at V and 4 bases at J, with 12 bases between. Germline-derived CDR1 and CDR2 are SGHAT and FQNNGV. CDR3 protein: CASSLDEGRVYGYTF. The CDR3, as DNA: TGTGCCAGCAGCTTAGATGAGGGCAGAGTCTATGGCTACACCTTC.

The rearrangement uses TRBV2 and TRBJ2-1, with a possible D match to TRBD2 (5 bases). Germline V gene data show CDR1 as SNHLY and CDR2 as FYNNEI. Trimming stripped 6 bases from V and 9 bases from J, with 15 bases between. The CDR3 consists of 13 residues. CDR3 DNA: TGTGCCAGCAGGGACCCCGCGGGCGTTGAGCAGTTCTTC. The encoded protein is CASRDPAGVEQFF.

The chain combines TRBV9 with TRBJ2-3, with 11 nucleotides matching TRBD2. After removal of 0 bases from V and 5 bases from J, the junction contained 5 bases not matched to a gene. The CDR3 length is 16 residues. Per the germline V gene, CDR1 is SGDLS and CDR2 is YYNGEE. The CDR3 sequence: CASSVDSGGARDTQYF. The CDR3 DNA reads as TGTGCCAGCAGCGTAGATAGCGGGGGGGCCAGAGATACGCAGTATTTT.